This entry is about one T cell receptor beta chain. Its antigen is as yet unknown. Blood sampling was done at baseline, cycle 4 day 1, and cycle 7 day 1. The data were obtained in a study of OX40 agonist ivuxolimab in advanced cancers. Across the study: Each dose-escalation patient presented with hepatocellular carcinoma, melanoma, renal cell or head and neck cancer.

Clones were read by immunoSEQ multiplex PCR, and TCRdb kept only the in-frame ones, dropping some. The sample lists about 50,000 clones; 60% to 80% were seen once. The CDR3 length is 15 residues. Germline V gene data show CDR1 as LNHDA and CDR2 as SQIVND (reference sequence). With 5 bases removed from V and 1 base from J, the gap between germline ends came to 12 bases. Findings and caveats of the study: Clonal expansion among partial responders at 0.1-3.0 mg/kg ranked near the lowest. In a subset of nonresponders, normalized T-cell clonal expansion was also low.

The material was CD4+ or CD8+ T cells sorted from blood, obtained in a trial of the OX40 agonist ivuxolimab. The TCR sequence derives from an adult with an advanced solid tumor such as melanoma, head and neck, liver or kidney cancer. The rearrangement joins TRBV19 to TRBJ1-5, with D maybe TRBD1 (5 bases). Here the CDR3 reads CASSPRGGSNQPQHF. The CDR3 DNA is TGTGCCAGTAGTCCAAGGGGAGGGAGCAATCAGCCCCAGCATTTT.